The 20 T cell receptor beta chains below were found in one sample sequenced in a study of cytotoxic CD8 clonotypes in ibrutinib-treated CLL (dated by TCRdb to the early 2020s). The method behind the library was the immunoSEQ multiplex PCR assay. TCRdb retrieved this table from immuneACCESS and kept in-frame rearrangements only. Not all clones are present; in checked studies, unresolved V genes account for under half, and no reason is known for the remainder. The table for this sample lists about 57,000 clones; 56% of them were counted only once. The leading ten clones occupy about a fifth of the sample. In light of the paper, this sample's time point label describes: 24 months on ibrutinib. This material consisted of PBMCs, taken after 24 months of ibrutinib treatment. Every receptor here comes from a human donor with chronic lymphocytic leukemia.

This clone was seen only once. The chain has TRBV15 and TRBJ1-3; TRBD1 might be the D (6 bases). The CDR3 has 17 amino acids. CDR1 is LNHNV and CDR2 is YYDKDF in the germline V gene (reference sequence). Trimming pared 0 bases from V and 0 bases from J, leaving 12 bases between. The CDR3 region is CATSRDRGGGSGNTIYF. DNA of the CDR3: TGTGCCACCAGCAGAGATCGTGGAGGGGGCTCTGGAAACACCATATATTTT.

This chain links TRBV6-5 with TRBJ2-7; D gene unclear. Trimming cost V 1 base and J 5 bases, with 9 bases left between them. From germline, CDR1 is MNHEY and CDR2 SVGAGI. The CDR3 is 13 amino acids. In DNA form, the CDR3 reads TGTGCCAGCAGTTACTGGGAACCCGACGAGCAGTACTTC. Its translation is CASSYWEPDEQYF.

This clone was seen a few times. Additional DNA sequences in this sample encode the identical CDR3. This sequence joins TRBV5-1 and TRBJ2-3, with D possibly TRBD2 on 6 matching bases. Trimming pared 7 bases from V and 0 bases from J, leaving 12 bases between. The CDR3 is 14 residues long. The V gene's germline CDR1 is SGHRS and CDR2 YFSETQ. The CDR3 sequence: CASGRSSSTDTQYF. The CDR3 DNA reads TGCGCCAGCGGGAGGTCGTCGAGCACAGATACGCAGTATTTT. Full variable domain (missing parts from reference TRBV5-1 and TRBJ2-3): KAGVTQTPRYLIKTRGQQVTLSCSPISGHRSVSWYQQTPGQGLQFLFEYFSETQRNKGNFPGRFSGRQFSNSRSEMNVSTLELGDSALYLCASGRSSSTDTQYFGPGTRLTVL.

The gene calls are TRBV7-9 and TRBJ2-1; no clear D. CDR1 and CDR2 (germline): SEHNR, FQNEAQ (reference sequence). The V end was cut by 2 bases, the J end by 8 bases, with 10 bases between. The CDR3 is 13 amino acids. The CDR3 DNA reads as TGTGCCAGCAGCTTATCTGGGGTGGATGAGCAGTTCTTC. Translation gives CASSLSGVDEQFF. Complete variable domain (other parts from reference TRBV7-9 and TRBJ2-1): DTGVSQNPRHKITKRGQNVTFRCDPISEHNRLYWYRQTLGQGPEFLTYFQNEAQLEKSRLLSDRFSAERPKGSFSTLEIQRTEQGDSAMYLCASSLSGVDEQFFGPGTRLTVL.

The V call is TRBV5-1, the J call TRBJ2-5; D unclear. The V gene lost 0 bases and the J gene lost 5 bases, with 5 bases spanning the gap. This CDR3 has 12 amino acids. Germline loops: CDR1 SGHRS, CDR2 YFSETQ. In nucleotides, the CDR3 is TGCGCCAGCAGCTTGGCCAGTGAGACCCAGTACTTC. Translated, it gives CASSLASETQYF.

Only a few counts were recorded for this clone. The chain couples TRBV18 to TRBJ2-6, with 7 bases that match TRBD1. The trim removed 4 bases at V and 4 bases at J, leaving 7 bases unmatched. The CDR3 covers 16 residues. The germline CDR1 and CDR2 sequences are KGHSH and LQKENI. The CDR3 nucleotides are TGTGCCAGCTCACTTGGACAGGTCTCCGGGGCCAACGTCCTGACTTTC. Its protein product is CASSLGQVSGANVLTF.

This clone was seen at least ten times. CDR3 amino acids: CASSLARGETQYF. CDR3 in DNA: TGTGCCAGCAGCTTAGCGCGAGGAGAGACCCAGTACTTC. The chain couples TRBV7-9 to TRBJ2-5, with D unclear. This CDR3 is built from 13 residues. Deletions cut 0 bases from V and 4 bases from J, with 6 bases between. In germline, CDR1 is SEHNR, CDR2 FQNEAQ (reference sequence).

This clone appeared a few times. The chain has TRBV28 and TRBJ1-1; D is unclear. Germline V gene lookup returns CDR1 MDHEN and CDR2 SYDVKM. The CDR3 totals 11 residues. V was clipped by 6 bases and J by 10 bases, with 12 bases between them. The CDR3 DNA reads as TGTGCCAGCAGGGGAGGACTATTAGCTTTCTTT. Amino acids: CASRGGLLAFF.

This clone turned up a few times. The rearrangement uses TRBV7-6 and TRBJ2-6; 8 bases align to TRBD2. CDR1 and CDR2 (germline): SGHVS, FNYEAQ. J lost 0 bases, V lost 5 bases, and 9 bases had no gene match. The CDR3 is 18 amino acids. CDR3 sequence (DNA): TGTGCCAGCAGCCCCGGGAGGGGGGGGACCTCTGGGGCCAACGTCCTGACTTTC. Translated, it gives CASSPGRGGTSGANVLTF. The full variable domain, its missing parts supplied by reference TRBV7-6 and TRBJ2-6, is GAGVSQSPRYKVTKRGQDVALRCDPISGHVSLYWYRQALGQGPEFLTYFNYEAQQDKSGLPNDRFSAERPEGSISTLTIQRTEQRDSAMYRCASSPGRGGTSGANVLTFGAGSRLTVL.

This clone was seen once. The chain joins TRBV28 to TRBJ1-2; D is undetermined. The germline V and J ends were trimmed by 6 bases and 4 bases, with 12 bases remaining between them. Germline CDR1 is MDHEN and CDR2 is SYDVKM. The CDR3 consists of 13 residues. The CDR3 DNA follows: TGTGCCAGCAGCTTACCTCCTTTCTATGGCTACACCTTC. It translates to CASSLPPFYGYTF.

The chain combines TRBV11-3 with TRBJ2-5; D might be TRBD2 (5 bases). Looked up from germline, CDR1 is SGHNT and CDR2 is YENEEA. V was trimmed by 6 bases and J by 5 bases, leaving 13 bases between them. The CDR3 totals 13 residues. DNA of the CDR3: TGTGCCAGCAGTCTGAGGGCGCGGGAGACCCAGTACTTC. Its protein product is CASSLRARETQYF.

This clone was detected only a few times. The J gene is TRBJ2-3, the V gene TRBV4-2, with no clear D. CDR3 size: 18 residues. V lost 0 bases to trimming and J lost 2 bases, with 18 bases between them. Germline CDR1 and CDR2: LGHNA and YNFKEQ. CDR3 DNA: TGTGCCAGCAGCCAAGAGCCCCCTGGTGCGGCCAACACAGATACGCAGTATTTT. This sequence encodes CASSQEPPGAANTDTQYF.

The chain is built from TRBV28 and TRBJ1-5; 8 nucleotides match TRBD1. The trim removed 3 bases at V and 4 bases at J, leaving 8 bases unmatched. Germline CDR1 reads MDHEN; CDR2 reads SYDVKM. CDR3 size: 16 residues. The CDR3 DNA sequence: TGTGCCAGCAGTTTCTCCAGGGGGCTTCAAAATCAGCCCCAGCATTTT. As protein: CASSFSRGLQNQPQHF.

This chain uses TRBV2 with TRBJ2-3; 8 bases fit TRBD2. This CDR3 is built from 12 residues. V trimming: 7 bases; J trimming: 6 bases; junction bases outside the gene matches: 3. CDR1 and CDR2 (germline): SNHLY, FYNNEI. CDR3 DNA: TGTGCCAGCAAACGGGAGGGGGATACGCAGTATTTT. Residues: CASKREGDTQYF.

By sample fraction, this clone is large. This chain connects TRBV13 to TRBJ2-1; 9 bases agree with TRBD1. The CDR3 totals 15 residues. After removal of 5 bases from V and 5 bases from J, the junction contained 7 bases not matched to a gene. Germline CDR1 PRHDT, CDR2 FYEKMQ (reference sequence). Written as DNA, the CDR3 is TGTGCCAGCAGCATTACAGGGGGCAGGGACAATGAGCAGTTCTTC. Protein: CASSITGGRDNEQFF.

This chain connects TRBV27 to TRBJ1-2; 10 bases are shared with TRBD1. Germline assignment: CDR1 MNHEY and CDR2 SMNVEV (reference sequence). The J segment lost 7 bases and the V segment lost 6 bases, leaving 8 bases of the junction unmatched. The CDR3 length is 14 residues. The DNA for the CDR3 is TGTGCCAGCAGCCCTACCGGGACAGGGGCTGGCTACACCTTC. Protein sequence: CASSPTGTGAGYTF.

CDR3: CASSQEQPGVSSYNSPLHF. The DNA for the CDR3 is TGCGCCAGCAGCCAAGAACAGCCCGGGGTAAGCTCCTATAATTCACCCCTCCACTTT. The J gene is TRBJ1-6, the V gene TRBV4-1; D is undetermined. The V end was cut by 0 bases, the J end by 0 bases, with 15 bases between. This CDR3 is 19 amino acids long. CDR1 and CDR2 from the germline V gene are MGHRA and YSYEKL.

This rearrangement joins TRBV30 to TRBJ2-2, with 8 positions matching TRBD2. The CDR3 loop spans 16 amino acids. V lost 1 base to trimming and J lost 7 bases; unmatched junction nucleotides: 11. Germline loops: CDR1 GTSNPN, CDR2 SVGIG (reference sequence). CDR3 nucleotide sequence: TGTGCCTGGAGTGCCAGTTATAGCGGGAAAGTCGGGGAGCTGTTTTTT. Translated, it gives CAWSASYSGKVGELFF.

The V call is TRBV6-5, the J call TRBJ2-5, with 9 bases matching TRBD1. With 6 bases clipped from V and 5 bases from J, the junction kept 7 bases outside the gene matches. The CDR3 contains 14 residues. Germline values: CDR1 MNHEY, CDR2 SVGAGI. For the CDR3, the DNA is TGTGCCAGCAGCCAGCCCGGACAGGGGGAGACCCAGTACTTC. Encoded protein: CASSQPGQGETQYF.

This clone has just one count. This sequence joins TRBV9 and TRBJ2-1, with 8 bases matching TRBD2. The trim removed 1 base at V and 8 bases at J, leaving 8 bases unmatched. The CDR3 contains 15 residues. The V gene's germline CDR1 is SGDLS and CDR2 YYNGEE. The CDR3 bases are TGTGCCAGCAGCGTACTGGGGACTAGGGGTTATGAGCAGTTCTTC. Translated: CASSVLGTRGYEQFF.